This TCR beta chain is drawn from a study of T cell repertoires in cytomegalovirus infection. On the study more broadly: TCR beta signatures that were public indicated CMV infection and matching HLA type.

From the reads, TCRdb called clonotypes with MiXCR, one entry per CDR3 protein. The sample holds about 340,000 distinct CDR3 sequences, 25% to 30% seen once. The J segment lost 3 bases and the V segment lost 3 bases, leaving 6 bases of the junction unmatched. The CDR3 runs 15 residues. Germline lookup yields CDR1 KGHSH and CDR2 LQKENI. The table lists this clonotype with a few counts. The antigen remains unidentified. This sequence was found in a human donor in good health (CMV status not recorded). Some clones in this sample may be carry-over from other donors' samples. J is TRBJ1-1 and V is TRBV18, with 8 bases identical to TRBD1. The sample was cultured PBMCs, taken from culture after CMV antigen stimulation. CDR3 DNA: TGTGCCAGCTCACCGGGGACAGGTTCGGACACTGAAGCTTTCTTT. Protein sequence: CASSPGTGSDTEAFF. Full variable domain (remainder filled in from reference TRBV18 and TRBJ1-1): NAGVMQNPRHLVRRRGQEARLRCSPMKGHSHVYWYRQLPEEGLKFMVYLQKENIIDESGMPKERFSAEFPKEGPSILRIQQVVRGDSAAYFCASSPGTGSDTEAFFGQGTRLTVV.